Each of the 27 T cell receptor beta chains below was sequenced from the same sample in a study of blood T cell repertoires in COVID-19. TCRdb keeps only in-frame clones here, not all; method: immunoSEQ multiplex PCR. The sample includes around 100,000 clones, 80% seen only once; the top ten take roughly an eighth. Specimen: peripheral blood. These receptors originate from a woman between 70 and 85 years old with acute or convalescent COVID-19.

The rearrangement joins TRBV6-1 to TRBJ2-3; D is possibly TRBD1 (7 bases). With 2 bases removed from V and 7 bases from J, the gap between germline ends came to 13 bases. CDR3 size: 14 residues. Germline V CDR1 and CDR2: MNHNS, SASEGT. The DNA of the CDR3 is TGTGCCAGCAGTGAACAGGGGGGCAGACATACGCAGTATTTT. Its translation is CASSEQGGRHTQYF.

The chain has TRBV10-3 and TRBJ1-6, with a tentative D call TRBD1 (5 bases). The germline gives CDR1 ENHRY, CDR2 SYGVKD. V lost 9 bases, J lost 8 bases, and 17 bases lay in between. CDR3 size: 14 residues. The CDR3 region is CAIQEGTGDSPLHF. The CDR3 coding sequence is TGTGCCATTCAGGAGGGGACCGGAGATTCACCCCTCCACTTT.

This chain links TRBV18 with TRBJ1-2, with D perhaps matching TRBD1 (5 bases). Germline loops: CDR1 KGHSH, CDR2 LQKENI. V lost 3 bases to trimming and J lost 5 bases, with 13 bases between them. This CDR3 contains 14 residues. CDR3 amino acids: CASSPEGRFYGYTF. Here the CDR3 DNA reads TGTGCCAGCTCACCGGAGGGACGCTTTTATGGCTACACCTTC.

V usage is TRBV10-3 and J usage is TRBJ1-2, with D hard to call. Trimming removed 10 bases at V and 0 bases at J, with 15 bases between. The CDR3 length is 14 residues. In germline, CDR1 is ENHRY, CDR2 SYGVKD. The DNA for the CDR3 is TGTGCCACCCTCCCGGGAGGAGCTAACTATGGCTACACCTTC. Its protein product is CATLPGGANYGYTF.

The CDR3 reads CASSSGQGEKLFF. Written as DNA, the CDR3 is TGTGCCAGCAGCTCGGGACAGGGCGAAAAACTGTTTTTT. The chain recombines TRBV7-3 with TRBJ1-4; 9 nucleotides match TRBD1. The V gene end was trimmed by 4 bases and the J gene end by 8 bases; junction bases not matched to a gene: 2. CDR1 and CDR2 (germline): SGHTA, FQGTGA. The CDR3 sequence is 13 residues long.

The V call is TRBV14, the J call TRBJ1-5; D is undetermined. The germline gives CDR1 SGHDN, CDR2 FVKESK. Deletions cut 1 base from V and 0 bases from J, with 10 bases between. CDR3 length equals 16 residues. In DNA form, the CDR3 reads TGTGCCAGCAGCCAAGTCTTCGGGTTTAGCAATCAGCCCCAGCATTTT. Translation gives CASSQVFGFSNQPQHF.

This clone was seen a single time. This sequence joins TRBV6-6 and TRBJ2-5, with a weak D call TRBD2 (6 bases). Trimming took 4 bases from V and 1 from J, leaving 10 bases between them. Germline V gene data show CDR1 as MNHNY and CDR2 as SVGAGI (reference sequence). The CDR3 is 14 residues long. The CDR3, as DNA: TGTGCCAGCAGTTTAGGAGGGCCCCAAGAGACCCAGTACTTC. Translating gives CASSLGGPQETQYF.

About this clone itself: One end of the junction does not line up with germline, which may come from a read error. The CDR3 region has the DNA TGTGCTAGCAGTGAGCTGGCGGAGTCAGGGGAAGCCCAGCATTTT. It yields the protein CASSELAESGEAQHF. The chain recombines TRBV2 with TRBJ1-5; a possible D gene is TRBD1 (6 bases). This CDR3 has 15 residues. In germline, CDR1 is SNHLY, CDR2 FYNNEI.

This sequence joins TRBV19 and TRBJ2-2; TRBD2 aligns across 8 bases. V dropped 5 bases and J dropped 4; count of bases not matched to a gene: 3. Germline CDR1 and CDR2: LNHDA and SQIVND (reference sequence). The CDR3 length is 14 residues. CDR3 sequence: CASSSAGGTGELFF. For the CDR3, the DNA is TGTGCCAGTAGTTCGGCGGGGGGCACCGGGGAGCTGTTTTTT.

V and J are TRBV12-5 and TRBJ2-7, with unresolved D. CDR3 length: 14 residues. Germline V gives CDR1 LGHNT, CDR2 FRNRAP. The V gene lost 0 bases and the J gene lost 2 bases, with 8 bases spanning the gap. The DNA for the CDR3 is TGTGCTAGTGGTTTGGTACTGGTCCCCTACGAGCAGTACGTC. Translation: CASGLVLVPYEQYV.

The V and J genes are TRBV11-2 and TRBJ1-6; 7 bases are a match to TRBD1. CDR3 length: 15 amino acids. Germline loops: CDR1 SGHAT, CDR2 FQNNGV. V lost 0 bases to trimming and J lost 9 bases; unmatched junction nucleotides: 5. The CDR3 loop is CASSLEVGGSSPLHF. Written as DNA, the CDR3 is TGTGCCAGCAGCTTAGAGGTAGGGGGCAGTTCACCCCTCCACTTT.

The chain uses TRBV28 and TRBJ1-1; D ambiguous. Germline V CDR1 and CDR2: MDHEN, SYDVKM. The CDR3 runs to 11 residues. Between the trimmed V and J ends, which lost 7 bases and 7 bases, there was a span of 10 bases. CDR3 DNA: TGTGCCAGCAATGGAGGAGGTGAAGCTTTCTTT. It specifies CASNGGGEAFF.

The chain combines TRBV5-1 with TRBJ2-5, with a weak D call TRBD2 (7 bases). Germline loops: CDR1 SGHRS, CDR2 YFSETQ. The CDR3 contains 16 residues. V lost 0 bases and J 5 bases, leaving 17 bases between the germline ends. Here the CDR3 reads CASSLAPAGAGETQYF. The CDR3 DNA sequence: TGCGCCAGCAGCTTGGCCCCGGCGGGGGCTGGGGAGACCCAGTACTTC.

The V and J genes are TRBV7-9 and TRBJ2-5, with D possibly being TRBD2 (6 bases). V was trimmed by 2 bases and J by 13 bases, leaving 14 bases between them. Germline V gives CDR1 SEHNR, CDR2 FQNEAQ (reference sequence). This CDR3 region has 12 residues. This CDR3 reads CASSLLGETRYF. The CDR3 DNA is TGTGCCAGCAGCTTACTCGGAGAGACTAGGTACTTC. Using reference TRBV7-9 and TRBJ2-5 for the parts outside the CDR3, the full variable domain is DTGVSQNPRHKITKRGQNVTFRCDPISEHNRLYWYRQTLGQGPEFLTYFQNEAQLEKSRLLSDRFSAERPKGSFSTLEIQRTEQGDSAMYLCASSLLGETRYFGPGTRLLVL.

V usage is TRBV9 and J usage is TRBJ2-1; tentatively, D is TRBD1 (5 bases). CDR1 is SGDLS and CDR2 is YYNGEE in the germline V gene. V lost 2 bases, J lost 5 bases, and 14 bases lay in between. The CDR3 has 15 amino acids. The DNA for the CDR3 is TGTGCCAGCAGCGTCGCAGGAAGGGGTCACAATGAGCAGTTCTTC. Translated, it gives CASSVAGRGHNEQFF.

The chain has TRBV29-1 and TRBJ1-1; D is uncertain. Trimming removed 4 bases from V and 2 bases from J, with 14 bases in between. The CDR3 runs to 14 residues. Germline CDR1 reads SQVTM; CDR2 reads ANQGSEA. DNA for the CDR3: TGCAGCGTTGTAACGGCGGGAGTAAACACTGAAGCTTTCTTT. Translated: CSVVTAGVNTEAFF. Drawing the rest from reference TRBV29-1 and TRBJ1-1, the complete variable domain is SAVISQKPSRDICQRGTSLTIQCQVDSQVTMMFWYRQQPGQSLTLIATANQGSEATYESGFVIDKFPISRPNLTFSTLTVSNMSPEDSSIYLCSVVTAGVNTEAFFGQGTRLTVV.

The chain is built from TRBV6-1 and TRBJ1-5; 7 bases fit TRBD1. The trim removed 8 bases at V and 5 bases at J, leaving 9 bases unmatched. Germline assignment: CDR1 MNHNS and CDR2 SASEGT. The CDR3 extends over 14 amino acids. Here the CDR3 reads CASVPVTGDQPQHF. CDR3 sequence (DNA): TGTGCCAGCGTGCCGGTAACAGGGGATCAGCCCCAGCATTTT.

The rearrangement links TRBV7-9 to TRBJ1-1; 8 nucleotides match TRBD1. Germline values: CDR1 SEHNR, CDR2 FQNEAQ (reference sequence). After removal of 4 bases from V and 1 base from J, the junction contained 5 bases not matched to a gene. This CDR3 spans 15 amino acids. CDR3 nucleotide sequence: TGTGCCAGCAGCTCACAGGGGGGCCGGAACACTGAAGCTTTCTTT. This codes for CASSSQGGRNTEAFF.

The CDR3 loop is CASSELGQVGDEQFF. The CDR3 coding sequence is TGTGCCAGCAGTGAACTGGGGCAGGTTGGCGATGAGCAGTTCTTC. V gene TRBV2 combines with J gene TRBJ2-1; possibly TRBD1 for D (5 bases). The length of the CDR3 is 15 residues. Trimming removed 2 bases from V and 8 bases from J, with 16 bases in between. The germline V gene encodes CDR1 SNHLY and CDR2 FYNNEI.

V and J are TRBV10-2 and TRBJ1-1; unclear D gene. The CDR3 is made up of 11 amino acids. V dropped 7 bases and J dropped 2 bases, with 5 bases sitting between them. The germline CDR1 and CDR2 sequences are WSHSY and SAAADI. CDR3 residues: CASTINTEAFF. In DNA form, the CDR3 reads TGCGCCAGCACCATCAACACTGAAGCTTTCTTT.

The gene calls are TRBV19 and TRBJ1-1, with 9 positions matching TRBD1. CDR3 length equals 16 residues. Trimming removed 7 bases from V and 4 bases from J; junction bases left unmatched: 13. Germline V CDR1 and CDR2: LNHDA, SQIVND (reference sequence). The CDR3 spells CASTPRGDRVVTEAFF. The CDR3 bases are TGTGCCAGTACCCCAAGAGGGGACAGGGTCGTCACTGAAGCTTTCTTT.

The rearrangement joins TRBV3-1 (or the pseudogene TRBV3-2) to TRBJ1-3; 7 bases match TRBD1. This CDR3 comprises 15 residues. The germline V gene encodes CDR1 LGHDT and CDR2 YNNKEL (reference sequence). J was trimmed by 4 bases and V by 4 bases; bases with no gene match: 7. For the CDR3, the DNA is TGTGCCAGCAGCCGGTCGCGACAGGGCGGAAACACCATATATTTT. Its protein is CASSRSRQGGNTIYF.

CDR3 loop: CASSPVVGADQPQHF. Written as DNA, the CDR3 is TGTGCCAGCAGTCCCGTGGTAGGGGCTGATCAGCCCCAGCATTTT. V usage is TRBV7-2 and J usage is TRBJ1-5; TRBD1 is a possible D gene (5 bases). Germline CDR1 reads SGHTA; CDR2 reads FQGNSA. V was cut by 6 bases and J by 5 bases, with 17 bases left in between. The CDR3 is 15 residues long.

The CDR3: CASSWGGPEAFF. The CDR3 DNA follows: TGTGCCAGCAGTTGGGGGGGGCCTGAAGCTTTCTTT. V usage is TRBV6-6 and J usage is TRBJ1-1; the D gene is possibly TRBD1 (6 bases). Germline loops: CDR1 MNHNY, CDR2 SVGAGI (reference sequence). The CDR3 loop spans 12 amino acids. Trimming pared 4 bases from V and 6 bases from J, leaving 9 bases between.

V and J are TRBV24-1 and TRBJ1-4, with D uncertain. Germline lookup yields CDR1 KGHDR and CDR2 SFDVKD. The V end lost 4 bases, the J end lost 0 bases, and 5 bases lay between the germline ends. The CDR3 has 14 residues. This CDR3 reads CATSERATNEKLFF. The CDR3 DNA is TGTGCCACCAGTGAGAGGGCAACTAATGAAAAACTGTTTTTT.

J is TRBJ2-6 and V is TRBV29-1; TRBD1 might be the D (5 bases). Per germline, CDR1 SQVTM and CDR2 ANQGSEA. V dropped 6 bases and J dropped 2 bases, with 8 bases sitting between them. The CDR3 has 13 residues. The CDR3 is CSVQGTGANVLTF. The CDR3, as DNA: TGCAGCGTGCAGGGAACTGGGGCCAACGTCCTGACTTTC.

The V call is TRBV7-8, the J call TRBJ1-5, with D possibly matching TRBD1 (5 bases). Germline V gene lookup returns CDR1 SGHVS and CDR2 FQNEAQ. The CDR3 is 16 amino acids. Trimming left V 0 bases short and J 4 bases short, with 13 bases between. CDR3 sequence reads: CASSLARAGRNQPQHF. In DNA, the CDR3 is TGTGCCAGCAGCTTAGCGCGAGCAGGGCGGAATCAGCCCCAGCATTTT.